The clone carrying this T cell receptor (beta chain) was observed once. Its antigen is still unknown. These data belong to a study of OX40 agonist ivuxolimab in advanced cancers. Study-wide context: Six ivuxolimab dose levels, 0.01 to 10 mg/kg, were given intravenously every 2 weeks. Hepatocellular carcinoma, melanoma, renal cell or head and neck cancer was diagnosed in the dose-escalation patients. Three patients, one with hepatocellular carcinoma and two with cutaneous melanoma, responded partially. General study results and limits: In the 0.1 to 3.0 mg/kg range, CD4+ and CD8+ blood T cells had expanded clonally by week 6.

Measured with immunoSEQ multiplex PCR; TCRdb has only the in-frame clones, and not every one. The repertoire consists of fewer than 90,000 clones, with just over 85% occurring once and the leading ten covering over 2%. The specimen comprised CD4+ or CD8+ T cells sorted from blood, sampled in a trial of the OX40 agonist ivuxolimab. The receptor's source is an adult with an advanced solid tumor such as melanoma, head and neck, liver or kidney cancer.

The CDR3 spells CAIPSGSVGEQFF. In DNA, the CDR3 is TGTGCCATCCCCAGCGGGAGTGTCGGTGAGCAGTTCTTC. The chain has TRBV10-3 and TRBJ2-1; TRBD2 agrees at 8 bases. Per germline, CDR1 ENHRY and CDR2 SYGVKD. The J segment lost 9 bases and the V segment lost 8 bases, leaving 9 bases of the junction unmatched. The CDR3 runs to 13 residues.